The T cell receptor (beta chain) described here comes from a study of T cell responses to AZD1222 COVID-19 vaccine. Study-level background: Doses given second, at about 4 or about 12 weeks, were pooled. Study-wide results and limits: Close to half of spike-specific TCRs reportedly recognize unmutated variant regions. The study identified only five or six AZD1222 recipients as seropositive at baseline.

This CDR3 is 13 amino acids long. The germline V and J ends were trimmed by 10 bases and 2 bases, with 11 bases remaining between them. Per germline, CDR1 SGHAT and CDR2 FQNNGV. Notes on this clone: Its antigen is not identified.

Generated by immunoSEQ multiplex PCR, the TCRdb table keeps only in-frame clones and is missing some. The table lists some 150,000 clones, roughly 89% of them singletons, with 1.5% to 2% in the top ten. The receptor comes from an adult in good health. Sequenced here: peripheral blood, sampled on day 0 of AZD1222 vaccination. The chain carries TRBV11-2 and TRBJ1-4; no clear D. This CDR3 reads CATQGPTNEKLFF. CDR3 sequence (DNA): TGTGCCACCCAAGGGCCTACTAATGAAAAACTGTTTTTT.